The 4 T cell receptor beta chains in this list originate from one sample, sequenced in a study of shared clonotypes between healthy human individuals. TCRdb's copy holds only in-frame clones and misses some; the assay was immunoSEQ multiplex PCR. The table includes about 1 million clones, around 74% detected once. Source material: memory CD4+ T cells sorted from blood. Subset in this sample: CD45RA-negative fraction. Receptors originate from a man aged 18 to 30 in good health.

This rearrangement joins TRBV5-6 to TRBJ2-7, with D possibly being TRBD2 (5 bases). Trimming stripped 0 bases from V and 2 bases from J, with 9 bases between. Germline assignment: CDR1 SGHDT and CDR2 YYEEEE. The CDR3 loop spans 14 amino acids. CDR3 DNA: TGTGCCAGCAGCTTGGGCTCCGGGGCCTACGAGCAGTACTTC. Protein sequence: CASSLGSGAYEQYF.

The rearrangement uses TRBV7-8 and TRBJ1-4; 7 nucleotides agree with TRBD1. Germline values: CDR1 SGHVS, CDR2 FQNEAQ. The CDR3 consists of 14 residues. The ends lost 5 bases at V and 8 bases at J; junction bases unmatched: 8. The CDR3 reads CASSTRQGTEKLFF. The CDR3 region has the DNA TGTGCCAGCAGCACCAGACAGGGAACAGAAAAACTGTTTTTT. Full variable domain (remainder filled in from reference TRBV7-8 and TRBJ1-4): GAGVSQSPRYKVAKRGQDVALRCDPISGHVSLFWYQQALGQGPEFLTYFQNEAQLDKSGLPSDRFFAERPEGSVSTLKIQRTQQEDSAVYLCASSTRQGTEKLFFGSGTQLSVL.

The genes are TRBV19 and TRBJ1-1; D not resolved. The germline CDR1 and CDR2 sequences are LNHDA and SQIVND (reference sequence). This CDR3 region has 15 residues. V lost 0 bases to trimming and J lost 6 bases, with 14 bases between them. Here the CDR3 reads CASSIDRSRAAEAFF. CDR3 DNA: TGTGCCAGTAGTATAGATCGTAGTAGGGCGGCTGAAGCTTTCTTT.

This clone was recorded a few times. The CDR3 nucleotides are TGTGCCAGCAGCCAGGGGACAGCGGCTAATGAAAAACTGTTTTTT. Protein: CASSQGTAANEKLFF. V and J are TRBV7-9 and TRBJ1-4; TRBD1 matches at 7 bases. J gave up 3 bases and V 5 bases, and 6 bases lay outside the gene matches. The CDR3 covers 15 residues. CDR1 SEHNR and CDR2 FQNEAQ come from the germline V gene (reference sequence).